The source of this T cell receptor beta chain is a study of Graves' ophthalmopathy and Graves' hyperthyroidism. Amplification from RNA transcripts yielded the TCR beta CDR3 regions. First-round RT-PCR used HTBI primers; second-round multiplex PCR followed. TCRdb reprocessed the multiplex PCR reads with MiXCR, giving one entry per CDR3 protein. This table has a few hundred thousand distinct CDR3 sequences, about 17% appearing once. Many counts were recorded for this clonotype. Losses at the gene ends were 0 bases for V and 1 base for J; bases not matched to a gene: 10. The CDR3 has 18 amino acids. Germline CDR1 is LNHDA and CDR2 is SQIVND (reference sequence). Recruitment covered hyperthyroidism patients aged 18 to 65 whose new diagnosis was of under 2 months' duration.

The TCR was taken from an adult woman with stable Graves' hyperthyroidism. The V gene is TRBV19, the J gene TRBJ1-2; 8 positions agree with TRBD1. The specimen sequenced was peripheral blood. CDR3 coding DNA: TGTGCCAGTAGTATAGACCGGGACAGGAGCTACCTTAACTATGGCTACACCTTC. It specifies CASSIDRDRSYLNYGYTF.